Below, one T cell receptor (beta chain) is given with its context. At least ten counts were recorded for this clonotype. It lacks a known antigen. Base-call qualities are not available, and no considerably larger clone is one nucleotide away. Library preparation employed multiplex PCR. The run used an Illumina HiSeq 4000. To build TCR beta libraries, CDR3 regions were amplified by Arm-PCR using iRepertoire HTBI primers. PCR products were gel purified before sequencing. The published analysis was carried out like this. Gene usage analysis of CDR3 amino acid clonotypes used the 62 TRBV and 14 to 15 TRBJ segments found across samples. COPE and FqMerger were used to merge the filtered high-quality paired reads into contigs. BLAST was used to align contigs to IMGT TRBV, TRBD and TRBJ reference genes, with CDR3 defined following IMGT. Any clonotype with a frequency above 0.1% was classified as a highly expanded clone. Shannon entropy was used to measure repertoire diversity, and the Gini coefficient was used to measure V-J evenness. Clonotypes shared by more than one individual were considered public. The raw public reads went through TCRdb reprocessing: fastp at Q25, MiXCR clone calling, in-frame beta chains kept. Rows matching on CDR3 protein sequence are summarized as one entry with the most common DNA and genes. V and J calls and clone size were set by TCRdb, not the authors. The sample table records about 320,000 distinct CDR3 sequences; 18% of these occur just once. 38% of the sample comes from the top ten.

The data were obtained in a study of regulatory T cells in long-lasting Graves disease (dated by TCRdb to the early 2020s). About the full investigation: Newly diagnosed Graves' disease patients had taken antithyroid drugs for less than 3 months. Persistent Graves' disease patients were compared with newly diagnosed Graves' disease patients by peripheral blood TCR sequencing and RNA sequencing. The study was conducted in China and was registered as a clinical trial. A total of approximately 35 samples underwent TCR sequencing: about 13 from persistent and about 20 from newly diagnosed Graves' disease patients.

Including cysteine and phenylalanine, the CDR3 has 15 amino acids. The entry retains the CDR3 DNA only, 45 bases that are in frame from base 1. V is pared back by 4 bases and J by 5 bases, with 18 bases lying between the germline termini. Based on the germline V gene (reference sequence), the CDR1 and CDR2 sequences are MNHEY and SMNVEV. The sample's time point label, in plain terms: newly diagnosed GD, antithyroid drugs for less than 3 months. For both TCR sequencing and RNA sequencing, RNA was extracted from PBMCs using TRIzol. The diagnosis of Graves' disease followed American Thyroid Association guidelines. The patients came from an endocrinology department in Xi'an, China. Each patient gave about 9.1 milliliters of peripheral blood, collected in an EDTA anticoagulant tube. Ficoll Paque Plus density gradient separation was used to isolate PBMCs, and no further T cell sorting was done. RNA quality was checked with an Agilent 2100 Bioanalyzer and agarose gel, and concentration with a NanoDrop 2000.

Beyond this particular receptor, the publication reports: The authors noted that the small sample size was a limitation that may lower accuracy. Lower TCR Shannon entropy and fewer highly expanded clones were observed in persistent Graves' disease patients than in newly diagnosed patients, which suggested clonal expansion. Only peripheral blood was studied, because thyroid tissue, the primary lesion, was inaccessible. Patients with persistent disease shared more public clonotypes (about 2,900) than newly diagnosed patients did (around 930). Sequencing and analysis were restricted to the TCR beta chain. TRBV28, TRBJ1-2 and TRBJ2-5 were preferentially used in persistent disease, while TRBV20-1 and TRBJ2-1 were favored in newly diagnosed disease.

The receptor was derived from a female donor with Graves disease. The V and J segments used are TRBV27 and TRBJ2-7, and possibly TRBD1, on 6 matching bases. The sample here was peripheral blood mononuclear cells (PBMCs), taken at new diagnosis, from a patient treated with antithyroid drugs. In nucleotide form, the sequence is TGTGCCAGCAGTTCCCGGAAAACAGGGAATCACGAGCAGTACTTC. It is translated as CASSSRKTGNHEQYF.